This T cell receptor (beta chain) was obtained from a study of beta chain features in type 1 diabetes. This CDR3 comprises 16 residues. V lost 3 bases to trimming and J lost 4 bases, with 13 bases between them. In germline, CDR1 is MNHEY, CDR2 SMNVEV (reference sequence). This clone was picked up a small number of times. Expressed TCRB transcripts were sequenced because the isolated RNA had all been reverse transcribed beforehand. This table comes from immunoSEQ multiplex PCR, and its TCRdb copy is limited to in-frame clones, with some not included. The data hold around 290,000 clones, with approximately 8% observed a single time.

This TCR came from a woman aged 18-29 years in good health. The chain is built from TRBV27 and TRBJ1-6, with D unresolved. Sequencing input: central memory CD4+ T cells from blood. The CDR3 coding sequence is TGTGCCAGCAGTTTGGTGGCACGGGCTTATAATTCACCCCTCCACTTT. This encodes CASSLVARAYNSPLHF.